Below are 32 T cell receptor beta chains sequenced from a single sample in a study of vaccination effects on CD4 cells after COVID-19. Viral peptide pools were used in the ViraFEST assay to expand antigen-specific CD4+ T cells, and sequencing came afterward. Isolating CD4+ T cells followed about 11 days of culture. All vaccine recipients tested negative for nucleocapsid antibodies and had never contracted SARS-CoV-2 infection. For these TCRs, the target antigens are not known. Produced via immunoSEQ multiplex PCR; TCRdb's table is partial and in-frame only. The sample records about 73,000 clones, about 70% being singletons. This specimen was CD4+ T cells from PBMCs cultured with HCoV-NL63 spike peptides, taken before COVID-19 vaccination. These receptors were taken from a human donor who received a COVID-19 vaccine.

The genes are TRBV21-1 and TRBJ2-3; TRBD2 reflects the table's D call only, with no check against the DNA. TRBV21-1 is listed as a pseudogene. This CDR3 is built from 15 residues. The CDR3 region has the DNA TGTGCCAGCACACTGGTTGAGACTAGCGGGGATACGCAGTATTTT. It yields the protein CASTLVETSGDTQYF.

V usage is TRBV6-5 and J usage is TRBJ1-2; weak D call: TRBD1 (6 bases). This CDR3 is built from 13 residues. With 5 bases removed from V and 7 bases from J, the gap between germline ends came to 14 bases. Germline CDR1 reads MNHEY; CDR2 reads SVGAGI. The CDR3 DNA sequence: TGTGCCAGCAGTCGGACAGTGATCGGTGGCTACACCTTC. Encoded protein: CASSRTVIGGYTF.

This rearrangement joins TRBV11-2 to TRBJ2-1, with TRBD1 matching 8 bases. CDR1 and CDR2 (germline): SGHAT, FQNNGV. V trimming: 1 base; J trimming: 4 bases; junction bases outside the gene matches: 9. The CDR3 length is 17 residues. CDR3 residues: CASSLAPPGGQYNEQFF. CDR3 DNA: TGTGCCAGCAGCTTAGCCCCTCCAGGGGGCCAATACAATGAGCAGTTCTTC.

V usage is TRBV9 and J usage is TRBJ2-3; 11 bases are shared with TRBD2. V lost 4 bases to trimming and J lost 2 bases; unmatched junction nucleotides: 6. The CDR3 is 16 residues long. Germline assignment: CDR1 SGDLS and CDR2 YYNGEE. CDR3 loop: CASSSIAGGVTDTQYF. As DNA, the CDR3 is TGTGCCAGCAGCTCAATAGCGGGGGGGGTCACAGATACGCAGTATTTT.

This sequence joins TRBV5-1 and TRBJ2-3; D may be TRBD2 (5 bases). Trimming shortened V by 2 bases and J by 1 base, and 8 bases separated the two germline ends. There are 14 residues in the CDR3. Germline assignment: CDR1 SGHRS and CDR2 YFSETQ. DNA for the CDR3: TGCGCCAGCAGCTTTACTAGGGGCACAGATACGCAGTATTTT. Translation gives CASSFTRGTDTQYF.

The J gene is TRBJ2-5, the V gene TRBV24-1; D not resolved. V was pared by 3 bases and J by 5 bases, with 9 bases between. Per germline, CDR1 KGHDR and CDR2 SFDVKD. This CDR3 spans 13 amino acids. Here the CDR3 reads CATSDPPRETQYF. The DNA for the CDR3 is TGTGCCACCAGTGATCCACCTCGGGAGACCCAGTACTTC.

This clone has a single count. The chain links TRBV7-9 to TRBJ2-6; D is uncertain. The CDR3 is 17 residues long. The ends were cut back, 3 bases at V and 4 bases at J, with 16 bases in the middle. Germline V gene data show CDR1 as SEHNR and CDR2 as FQNEAQ (reference sequence). In DNA form, the CDR3 reads TGTGCCAGCAGCTTCCTTGGCCCCACAACCGGGGCCAACGTCCTGACTTTC. This encodes CASSFLGPTTGANVLTF.

The chain uses TRBV9 and TRBJ1-2; no clear D. The germline V gene has CDR1 SGDLS and CDR2 YYNGEE. There are 14 residues in the CDR3. V lost 0 bases and J lost 5, with 11 bases in between. This CDR3 reads CASSVDVGRYGYTF. The CDR3 bases are TGTGCCAGCAGCGTAGACGTAGGGCGGTATGGCTACACCTTC.

The gene calls are TRBV5-1 and TRBJ2-3; 8 nucleotides agree with TRBD2. From germline, CDR1 is SGHRS and CDR2 YFSETQ. The CDR3 consists of 16 residues. V was clipped by 1 base and J by 0 bases; unmatched bases: 4. The CDR3 bases are TGCGCCAGCAGCTTGCCCAGCGGGGGTAGCACAGATACGCAGTATTTT. Encoded protein: CASSLPSGGSTDTQYF.

The CDR3 region has the DNA TGCGCCTGTCGACAGGGGGCGCAGGGGGAGCTGTTTTTT. This sequence encodes CACRQGAQGELFF. This chain connects TRBV5-1 to TRBJ2-2; 10 nucleotides line up with TRBD1. With V trimmed by 10 bases and J by 8 bases, 8 bases remained unmatched. From germline, CDR1 is SGHRS and CDR2 YFSETQ. The CDR3 runs 13 residues.

This chain links TRBV3-1 (or the pseudogene TRBV3-2) with TRBJ2-5, with TRBD1 matching 7 bases. The germline V gene has CDR1 LGHDT and CDR2 YNNKEL (reference sequence). The length of the CDR3 is 14 residues. The trim removed 2 bases at V and 3 bases at J, leaving 3 bases unmatched. CDR3 protein: CASSQHTGEETQYF. In DNA form, the CDR3 reads TGTGCCAGCAGCCAACATACAGGGGAAGAGACCCAGTACTTC.

This rearrangement joins TRBV6-2 or TRBV6-3 to TRBJ1-1, with a tentative D call TRBD1 (6 bases). The germline V and J ends were trimmed by 0 bases and 2 bases, with 13 bases remaining between them. Germline V gene lookup returns CDR1 MNHEY and CDR2 SVGEGT. The CDR3 has 16 amino acids. The CDR3 nucleotides read TGTGCCAGCAGTTACTCGATCCGGACAGTCAACACTGAAGCTTTCTTT. Encoded protein: CASSYSIRTVNTEAFF.

The rearrangement joins TRBV7-2 to TRBJ2-2; 10 nucleotides align to TRBD2. Germline CDR1 is SGHTA and CDR2 is FQGNSA. The CDR3 covers 17 residues. Trimming cost V 1 base and J 1 base; bases outside gene matches: 3. CDR3 protein: CASSLGGLAMNTGELFF. Here the CDR3 DNA reads TGTGCCAGCAGCTTAGGGGGACTAGCGATGAACACCGGGGAGCTGTTTTTT.

The chain carries TRBV3-1 (or the pseudogene TRBV3-2) and TRBJ1-3; D remains ambiguous. V was clipped by 4 bases and J by 4 bases, with 11 bases between them. Germline V gene lookup returns CDR1 LGHDT and CDR2 YNNKEL (reference sequence). The CDR3 length is 14 residues. The CDR3 sequence is CASSPRGRGNTIYF. The CDR3 DNA reads TGTGCCAGCAGCCCTCGAGGGAGAGGAAACACCATATATTTT.

Here the CDR3 reads CAAGAGGSWGTDTQYF. The CDR3 bases are TGTGCCGCCGGAGCGGGGGGGTCTTGGGGCACAGATACGCAGTATTTT. This chain uses TRBV30 with TRBJ2-3; 10 nucleotides align to TRBD2. V was clipped by 8 bases and J by 1 base; unmatched bases: 12. From germline, CDR1 is GTSNPN and CDR2 SVGIG (reference sequence). The CDR3 has 16 residues.

The table lists this clone with a count of one. CDR3 amino acids: CASSLLGQAGANVLTF. CDR3 sequence (DNA): TGTGCCAGCAGTCTCCTCGGACAAGCAGGGGCCAACGTCCTGACTTTC. This chain links TRBV27 with TRBJ2-6; D is perhaps TRBD1 (5 bases). Per the germline V gene, CDR1 is MNHEY and CDR2 is SMNVEV (reference sequence). CDR3 length equals 16 residues. The V end was cut by 5 bases, the J end by 4 bases, with 15 bases between. The full variable domain, with the rest looked up from reference TRBV27 and TRBJ2-6, is EAQVTQNPRYLITVTGKKLTVTCSQNMNHEYMSWYRQDPGLGLRQIYYSMNVEVTDKGDVPEGYKVSRKEKRNFPLILESPSPNQTSLYFCASSLLGQAGANVLTFGAGSRLTVL.

This sequence joins TRBV29-1 and TRBJ1-1, with TRBD1 as a possible D gene (5 bases). Germline CDR1 and CDR2: SQVTM and ANQGSEA. Trimming took 4 bases from V and 0 from J, leaving 12 bases between them. This CDR3 contains 14 residues. This chain's CDR3 is CSVARAGLNTEAFF. CDR3 nucleotides: TGCAGCGTTGCTAGGGCAGGGCTGAACACTGAAGCTTTCTTT.

This clone was seen more than once but under ten times. This chain connects TRBV7-3 to TRBJ2-2; a weak D match, TRBD1 (6 bases). Germline V gene sequence: CDR1 SGHTA, CDR2 FQGTGA. This CDR3 comprises 15 residues. The V end lost 5 bases, the J end lost 0 bases, and 10 bases lay between the germline ends. Here the CDR3 reads CASSAGQPNTGELFF. CDR3 nucleotides: TGTGCCAGCAGCGCTGGACAGCCGAACACCGGGGAGCTGTTTTTT.

This chain uses TRBV28 with TRBJ1-2, with 7 bases aligning to TRBD1. The V and J ends lost 3 bases and 2 bases, in that order; junction bases with no gene match: 18. This CDR3 region has 19 residues. Germline V gives CDR1 MDHEN, CDR2 SYDVKM. The CDR3 DNA follows: TGTGCCAGCAGTTTTTTAGGGGGACAGACCACTTATAAGAACTATGGCTACACCTTC. Translating it yields CASSFLGGQTTYKNYGYTF.

The chain uses TRBV15 and TRBJ1-5, with a possible D match to TRBD1 (6 bases). Germline V gene data show CDR1 as LNHNV and CDR2 as YYDKDF (reference sequence). Trimming removed 11 bases at V and 4 bases at J, with 15 bases between. The CDR3 contains 13 residues. This CDR3 reads CAPPRGHNQPQHF. As DNA, the CDR3 is TGTGCCCCCCCCAGGGGACATAATCAGCCCCAGCATTTT. Filled out from reference TRBV15 and TRBJ1-5, the complete variable domain reads DAMVIQNPRYQVTQFGKPVTLSCSQTLNHNVMYWYQQKSSQAPKLLFHYYDKDFNNEADTPDNFQSRRPNTSFCFLDIRSPGLGDTAMYLCAPPRGHNQPQHFGDGTRLSIL.

The chain links TRBV19 to TRBJ1-1; D not certain. The CDR3 runs 13 residues. The V gene lost 5 bases and the J gene lost 3 bases, with 10 bases spanning the gap. Germline V CDR1 and CDR2: LNHDA, SQIVND (reference sequence). The CDR3 DNA reads as TGTGCCAGTAGTCCTCAGATAGACACTGAAGCTTTCTTT. Translated: CASSPQIDTEAFF.

This clone was observed a few times. V is TRBV6-5 and J is TRBJ1-1; D unclear. The V and J ends lost 1 base and 2 bases respectively, with 5 bases between them. From germline, CDR1 is MNHEY and CDR2 SVGAGI. The CDR3 sequence is 13 residues long. The CDR3 DNA reads TGTGCCAGCAGTTACTTGGACAACACTGAAGCTTTCTTT. The encoded protein is CASSYLDNTEAFF.

The rearrangement links TRBV6-5 to TRBJ1-2; D uncertain. CDR1 and CDR2 (germline): MNHEY, SVGAGI. V was pared by 6 bases and J by 3 bases, with 5 bases between. This CDR3 region has 11 residues. CDR3 protein: CASRRDYGYTF. The CDR3 DNA sequence: TGTGCCAGCAGACGGGACTATGGCTACACCTTC.

The chain employs TRBV6-5 and TRBJ2-7, with 9 bases aligning to TRBD1. Germline-derived CDR1 and CDR2 are MNHEY and SVGAGI. V lost 2 bases to trimming and J lost 6 bases; unmatched junction nucleotides: 5. There are 14 residues in the CDR3. The CDR3 spells CASSYTGTGLEQYV. DNA of the CDR3: TGTGCCAGCAGTTACACCGGGACAGGGCTCGAGCAGTACGTC.

The chain is built from TRBV28 and TRBJ2-2; D gene uncertain. CDR1 and CDR2 (germline): MDHEN, SYDVKM. CDR3 length: 14 residues. V lost 11 bases, J lost 5 bases, and 18 bases lay in between. The CDR3 here is CAVVENRRTGELFF. As DNA, the CDR3 is TGTGCCGTCGTCGAGAATCGACGGACCGGGGAGCTGTTTTTT.

The gene calls are TRBV19 and TRBJ2-1; 10 nucleotides agree with TRBD2. CDR3 length equals 16 residues. Germline lookup yields CDR1 LNHDA and CDR2 SQIVND (reference sequence). J gave up 4 bases and V 1 base, and 4 bases lay outside the gene matches. CDR3 in DNA: TGTGCCAGTAGTATAGGGGGTAGCGGGGGGTACAATGAGCAGTTCTTC. Protein: CASSIGGSGGYNEQFF.

The chain is built from TRBV18 and TRBJ2-3; no definite D call. V was shortened by 4 bases and J by 0 bases, with 11 bases between the two germline ends. CDR3 size: 15 residues. Looked up from germline, CDR1 is KGHSH and CDR2 is LQKENI. The CDR3 protein is CASSLLSPSTDTQYF. The DNA for the CDR3 is TGTGCCAGCTCACTTCTCTCCCCCAGCACAGATACGCAGTATTTT.

The CDR3 DNA reads as TGCGCCAGCAGTGAACTAGCGGGCGAAACAAATACGCAGTATTTT. Amino acids: CASSELAGETNTQYF. This sequence joins TRBV10-2 and TRBJ2-3, with 9 bases aligning to TRBD2. The CDR3 loop spans 15 amino acids. Germline assignment: CDR1 WSHSY and CDR2 SAAADI. The junction had 8 bases not matched to a gene; V was cut back by 3 bases and J by 7 bases.

The V and J genes are TRBV7-2 and TRBJ2-7, with unresolved D. In germline, CDR1 is SGHTA, CDR2 FQGNSA. This CDR3 contains 14 residues. V gave up 5 bases and J gave up 5 bases, with 16 bases separating them. DNA for the CDR3: TGTGCCAGCAGCGCCCGGGCCCATCGACACGAGCAGTACGTC. Its translation: CASSARAHRHEQYV.

The rearrangement joins TRBV7-2 to TRBJ1-1; D is uncertain. Germline-derived CDR1 and CDR2 are SGHTA and FQGNSA. V was clipped by 0 bases and J by 4 bases, with 12 bases between them. There are 15 residues in the CDR3. The CDR3 is CASSLASPTPTEAFF. CDR3 nucleotide sequence: TGTGCCAGCAGCTTAGCGTCTCCAACACCCACTGAAGCTTTCTTT.

As DNA, the CDR3 is TGTGCCAGCAGTTTATTAAGGACCGGGGGAGCTTTCTTT. Its translation: CASSLLRTGGAFF. The V gene is TRBV28, the J gene TRBJ1-1; D is possibly TRBD1 (5 bases). CDR1 and CDR2 (germline): MDHEN, SYDVKM. V shed 1 base and J shed 10 bases, with 13 bases lying between them. There are 13 residues in the CDR3.

This chain connects TRBV27 to TRBJ1-3; 7 bases align to TRBD1. The CDR3 sequence is 16 residues long. V trimming: 5 bases; J trimming: 0 bases; junction bases outside the gene matches: 7. CDR1 and CDR2 (germline): MNHEY, SMNVEV (reference sequence). The CDR3 here is CASSKDRVSSGNTIYF. DNA for the CDR3: TGTGCCAGCAGTAAAGACAGGGTAAGCTCTGGAAACACCATATATTTT.